Listed below are T cell receptor beta chains from one sample, sequenced in a study of shared clonotypes between healthy human individuals. This table comes from immunoSEQ multiplex PCR, and its TCRdb copy is limited to in-frame clones, with some not included. Of some 700,000 clones in the sample, about 90% were seen once. The sample taken for sequencing was memory CD8+ T cells from PBMCs. Source of these receptors: a young man in good health. Some clones in this sample may be carry-over from other donors' samples. CDR3s include the opening cysteine and the closing phenylalanine or tryptophan. Fields, in order: V gene, J gene, CDR3 protein.

>TRBV14|TRBJ1-3
CASSRGTVTSTIYF
>TRBV4-3|TRBJ2-1
CASSQVYGQTSYNEQFF
>TRBV7-8|TRBJ2-7
CASSPRDRGYEQYF
>TRBV7-9|TRBJ1-3
CASSPPGASVSGSTIYF
>TRBV6-6|TRBJ2-7
CASSYSAVTYEQYF
>TRBV2|TRBJ2-5
CASSGTPSGSVQETQYF
>TRBV2|TRBJ2-3
CASPATDTQYF
>TRBV4-1|TRBJ1-4
CASSQYPTGANEKLFF
>TRBV29-1|TRBJ2-6
CSVIYRDRSSGANVLTF
>TRBV19|TRBJ2-5
CASQAGPRETQYF
>TRBV6-5|TRBJ2-2
CASSYTGSTGELFF
>TRBV5-1|TRBJ2-1
CASSLRRVSSYNEQFF
>TRBV5-1|TRBJ1-5
CASSLAPGVGQPQHF
>TRBV28|TRBJ1-2
CASSPLQAVVYGYTF
>TRBV2|TRBJ2-7
CASSEGRLAYEQYF
>TRBV7-9|TRBJ2-3
CASSLPLGLAEGGTDTQYF
>TRBV27|TRBJ2-1
CASSLVWGNNEQFF
>TRBV7-8|TRBJ2-5
CASSLAPDSEETQYF
>TRBV6-1|TRBJ2-7
CASTWTGPAYEQYF
>TRBV25-1|TRBJ2-7
CASSEFGYEQYF
>TRBV19|TRBJ2-7
CATSPQSFYEQYF
>TRBV9|TRBJ1-2
CASSPEEGCF
>TRBV27|TRBJ2-7
CASSPGRTYEQYF
>TRBV27|TRBJ2-3
CASSFFPSNPGADTQYF
>TRBV6-5|TRBJ1-2
CASSPEGYGYTF
>TRBV9|TRBJ2-1
CASSEAGGPGNEQFF
>TRBV5-1|TRBJ2-6
CASSLAQTVSSGANVLTF
>TRBV10-2|TRBJ1-2
CASGEFNYGYTF
>TRBV2|TRBJ1-2
CASPTRDRAGYTF
>TRBV9|TRBJ2-2
CASSELAGNTGELFF
>TRBV5-6|TRBJ2-2
CASSLVGNTGELFF
>TRBV6-1|TRBJ2-7
CASSDAGIRGLGYEQYF
>TRBV28|TRBJ1-5
CASSLQGEGNQPQHF
>TRBV14|TRBJ2-3
CASSRYRTSGRGPDTQYF
>TRBV27|TRBJ2-7
CASSLSPVSTSYEQYF
>TRBV11-2|TRBJ1-5
CASSLGPAGNQPQHF
>TRBV19|TRBJ2-1
CASSIVQERYNEQFF
>TRBV9|TRBJ2-7
CASSVGPGRDEQYF
>TRBV7-9|TRBJ2-2
CAWPDIEGTSGRIVGELFF
>TRBV5-1|TRBJ2-2
CASRRDHPAGELFF
>TRBV7-8|TRBJ1-1
CASSLGQGAAGTEAFF
>TRBV29-1|TRBJ2-7
CSVESSGSSYEQYF
>TRBV2|TRBJ1-4
CASRWGENEKLFF
>TRBV4-3|TRBJ2-2
CASSQEWLYSNTGELFF
>TRBV19|TRBJ1-1
CASSIDEGGDTEAFF
>TRBV25-1|TRBJ2-7
CASNTLRQGGYEQYF
>TRBV5-1|TRBJ2-1
CASSLGFRDRNNEQFF
>TRBV27|TRBJ1-1
CASSFKGASPEAFF
>TRBV4-3|TRBJ2-2
CATDKANEAGELFF
>TRBV7-8|TRBJ1-5
CASSLSSQDNQPQHF
>TRBV7-2|TRBJ2-7
CASSQSSYEQYF
>TRBV6-5|TRBJ2-1
CASTSGPQRNEQFF
>TRBV9|TRBJ1-5
CASSVGSHQPQHF
>TRBV7-9|TRBJ2-1
CASSGRYRVGRDEQFF
>TRBV7-9|TRBJ1-1
CASSLQYGELTEAFF
>TRBV10-2|TRBJ1-5
CASSESSGYSNQPQHF
>TRBV10-3|TRBJ2-7
CAISESLMPTYEQYF
>TRBV7-9|TRBJ2-3
CASSHGGQGSTDTQYF
>TRBV11-2|TRBJ2-1
CASSFPAGPYNEQFF